A selection of T cell receptor beta chains follows, all from one sample in a study of metastatic and nonmetastatic thyroid tumors. MiXCR re-clonotyped the PCR reads for TCRdb. The profile covers some 93,000 clones, with more than 9.5% appearing a single time and approximately 10% taken by the ten largest. Sequenced: blood. The origin of the receptors is a female donor with papillary thyroid cancer or a benign thyroid nodule (not recorded which). Some clones in this sample may be carry-over from other donors' samples. Each CDR3 is given with its conserved first and last residue. The D gene is left open where the match is weak. The size entry is marked missing in some rows and otherwise reads once, few, many or a size class.

many,17,TRBJ2-3,TRBV20-1,TRBD2,TGCAGTGCTAGTACCCTAGCGGGAGCGGGGGGCACAGATACGCAGTATTTT,CSASTLAGAGGTDTQYF
many,15,TRBJ2-1,TRBV28,NA,TGTGCCAGCAGTTTGTCTCTGGGAGACTACAATGAGCAGTTCTTC,CASSLSLGDYNEQFF
many,15,TRBJ1-2,TRBV3-1,TRBD1,TGTGCCAGCAGCCAATCGACAGGGGGTATCGGTGGCTACACCTTC,CASSQSTGGIGGYTF
many,13,TRBJ1-4,TRBV6-1,NA,TGTGCCAGCAGTGTTTACCCTGGTGAAAAACTGTTTTTT,CASSVYPGEKLFF
many,15,TRBJ2-2,TRBV6-2/TRBV6-3,NA,TGTGCCAGCAGTTGGCCGGGCCGGGGTAAGGAGGAGCTGTTTTTT,CASSWPGRGKEELFF
many,15,TRBJ1-5,TRBV6-1,NA,TGTGCCAGCAGTGTTGGCCAGGGGATTGATCAGCCCCAGCATTTT,CASSVGQGIDQPQHF
NA,15,TRBJ2-6,TRBV6-1,NA,TGTGCCAGCAGTAGAGGCGCCTCTGGGGCCAACGTCCTGACTTTC,CASSRGASGANVLTF
many,14,TRBJ1-1,TRBV18,TRBD1,TGTGCCAGCTCGCCTAATACAGGGGGCACTGAAGCTTTCTTT,CASSPNTGGTEAFF
many,15,TRBJ2-7,TRBV20-1,NA,TGCAGTGCCCACAGTCTCGGACGGACCTCCTACGAGCAGTACTTC,CSAHSLGRTSYEQYF
many,15,TRBJ2-1,TRBV9,NA,TGTGCCAGCAGCGCGAGCGGAGTAGGGGTGTATGAGCAGTTCTTC,CASSASGVGVYEQFF
many,18,TRBJ1-4,TRBV28,NA,TGTGCCAGCACCCGAGACCGGGACAAAATTCTCGAGGGTGAAAAACTGTTTTTT,CASTRDRDKILEGEKLFF
many,15,TRBJ1-3,TRBV5-1,NA,TGCGCCAGCAGCTTCGGAGGCAGCTCTGGAAACACCATATATTTT,CASSFGGSSGNTIYF
many,13,TRBJ1-1,TRBV4-3,NA,TGCGCCAGCAGCCAAGACAGGGACACTGAAGCTTTCTTT,CASSQDRDTEAFF
many,15,TRBJ2-7,TRBV30,TRBD2,TGTGCCTGGAGTACCCTTGATGGCGGGGGCTACGAGCAGTACTTC,CAWSTLDGGGYEQYF
many,16,TRBJ2-7,TRBV15,NA,TGTGCCACCAGCAGAGTTTCGGGCAGGGGAGGCACCGAGCAGTACTTC,CATSRVSGRGGTEQYF
many,14,TRBJ2-3,TRBV29-1,TRBD2,TGCAGCGTCCAACTAGCGGGAAGCACAGATACGCAGTATTTT,CSVQLAGSTDTQYF
many,15,TRBJ2-3,TRBV9,TRBD2,TGTGCCAGCAGACCTAGCGGGAGCTATCTAGATACGCAGTATTTT,CASRPSGSYLDTQYF
NA,16,TRBJ1-5,TRBV28,NA,TGTGCCAGCAGTCATGTACAGGGTGACGGCAATCAGCCCAAGCATTTT,CASSHVQGDGNQPKHF
many,15,TRBJ1-2,TRBV3-1,NA,TGTGCCAGCAGCCAAGCTTCGATCGCTAGCTATGGCTACACCTTC,CASSQASIASYGYTF
many,20,TRBJ1-3,TRBV6-4,NA,TGTGCCAGCAGTGACCCCAGACCGGGACACCGATTAACTTCTGGAAACACCATATATTTT,CASSDPRPGHRLTSGNTIYF
many,20,TRBJ2-1,TRBV15,NA,TGTGCCACCAGCAGAGATCAAGGACAGAGGGACTCTTTCTCCTACAATGAGCAGTTCTTC,CATSRDQGQRDSFSYNEQFF
many,13,TRBJ1-5,TRBV20-1,NA,TGCAGTGCTAGGGGGATCGGCAATCAGCCCCAGCATTTT,CSARGIGNQPQHF
NA,13,TRBJ2-3,TRBV6-1,NA,TGTGCCAGCAGTTTCGACGGCGTTGATACGCAGTATTTT,CASSFDGVDTQYF
many,17,TRBJ1-5,TRBV20-1,TRBD1,TGCAGTGCTAGAGCCAAAGACAGGGCGGGCAGCAATCAGCCCCAGCATTTT,CSARAKDRAGSNQPQHF
many,15,TRBJ2-2,TRBV9,NA,TGTGCCAGCAGCGTAGCTACGGGGGCGGCCGGGGAGCTGTTTTTT,CASSVATGAAGELFF
NA,20,TRBJ2-7,TRBV5-1,TRBD2,TGCGCCAGCAGCTATTACCCCATAGGGGGTGGGACTAGCGGGATCTACGAGCAGTACTTC,CASSYYPIGGGTSGIYEQYF
many,16,TRBJ2-7,TRBV20-1,NA,TGCAGTGCTACGACACGTGCAAGGGGGGCAAACTACGAGCAGTACTTC,CSATTRARGANYEQYF
many,15,TRBJ2-7,TRBV4-1,NA,TGCGCCAGCAGCCCCTACCTGGGACCAGTCTACGAGCAGTACTTC,CASSPYLGPVYEQYF
many,17,TRBJ1-1,TRBV15,TRBD1,TGTGCCACCAGGGGTGGGGGGACAGGGGCTATAAACACTGAAGCTTTCTTT,CATRGGGTGAINTEAFF
many,14,TRBJ2-1,TRBV6-1,NA,TGTGCCAGCAGTGTCCGGACTCTAGGCTATGAGCAGTTCTTC,CASSVRTLGYEQFF
many,13,TRBJ1-2,TRBV6-2/TRBV6-3,NA,TGTGCCAGCCGGATACCCCCGCGGTTGAGCTACACCTTC,CASRIPPRLSYTF
NA,17,TRBJ2-1,TRBV9,TRBD2,TGTGCCAGCAGCGTAACCCCAGGCGGGAGTTTCTACAATGAGCAGTTCTTC,CASSVTPGGSFYNEQFF
many,13,TRBJ1-2,TRBV7-2,NA,TGTGCCAGCAGCTTAGGTGCCGATTATGGCTACACCTTC,CASSLGADYGYTF
NA,17,TRBJ2-7,TRBV7-3,TRBD2,TGTGCCAGCAGCTTAACCGGGGGACTAGCGGGACTCTGCGAGCAGTACTTC,CASSLTGGLAGLCEQYF
few,15,TRBJ1-1,TRBV28,NA,TGTGCCAGCAGGGAGCGGGGGGGATTGAACACTGAAGCTTTCTTT,CASRERGGLNTEAFF
many,14,TRBJ2-1,TRBV20-1,TRBD2,TGCAGTGCTAGAAAGGCCGGGACTAGGAATGAGCAGTTCTTC,CSARKAGTRNEQFF
many,20,TRBJ1-1,TRBV10-3,NA,TGTGCCATCAGTGACGTCCCTGGCGGGGGAGCGAATCTCATGAACACTGAAGCTTTCTTT,CAISDVPGGGANLMNTEAFF